What follows are 15 T cell receptor beta chains derived from one specimen sequenced in a study of shared clonotypes between healthy human individuals. Sequenced by immunoSEQ multiplex PCR; TCRdb stores in-frame clones only, minus some. This table has about 2,500,000 clones, approximately 90% appearing once. Sequenced: naive CD4+ T cells sorted from blood. Subset in this sample: CD45RA+ positively selected. All receptors derive from a man younger than 30 in good health.

Remarks on this clone: The sample carries other DNA sequences with the same CDR3. This chain connects TRBV2 to TRBJ1-1; D is unclear. The CDR3 runs to 12 residues. Per germline, CDR1 SNHLY and CDR2 FYNNEI. The germline V and J ends were trimmed by 2 bases and 5 bases, with 6 bases remaining between them. CDR3 loop: CASSELGTEAFF. The DNA of the CDR3 is TGTGCCAGCAGTGAACTCGGAACTGAAGCTTTCTTT.

This chain connects TRBV6-6 to TRBJ2-5; 10 nucleotides line up with TRBD1. CDR3 length equals 15 residues. In germline, CDR1 is MNHNY, CDR2 SVGAGI (reference sequence). V dropped 6 bases and J dropped 4; count of bases not matched to a gene: 8. As DNA, the CDR3 is TGTGCCAGCAGACCGACAGGGGGCGGGCCAGAGACCCAGTACTTC. Translation gives CASRPTGGGPETQYF.

The rearrangement uses TRBV4-3 and TRBJ2-7; TRBD2 aligns across 7 bases. The V gene's germline CDR1 is LGHNA and CDR2 YSLEER. V dropped 0 bases and J dropped 2; count of bases not matched to a gene: 4. The CDR3 runs 15 residues. The CDR3 DNA reads TGCGCCAGCAGCCAAGAACGCGGGAGCACCTACGAGCAGTACTTC. Residues: CASSQERGSTYEQYF.

J is TRBJ1-1 and V is TRBV14, with D unclear. The germline V gene encodes CDR1 SGHDN and CDR2 FVKESK. Trimming pared 4 bases from V and 0 bases from J, leaving 3 bases between. The CDR3 has 12 residues. This CDR3 is CASSRLNTEAFF. The CDR3 coding sequence is TGTGCCAGCAGCCGCCTGAACACTGAAGCTTTCTTT.

This chain connects TRBV4-1 to TRBJ2-7; 7 bases map to TRBD2. CDR3 size: 15 residues. With V trimmed by 4 bases and J by 0 bases, 6 bases remained unmatched. Germline V gene sequence: CDR1 MGHRA, CDR2 YSYEKL. The CDR3, as DNA: TGCGCCAGCAGCCGCAGCGGGGTTATCTCCTACGAGCAGTACTTC. This gives the protein CASSRSGVISYEQYF.

The rearrangement links TRBV5-1 to TRBJ1-2, with no clear D. Trimming took off 0 bases at V and 4 bases at J, with 10 bases between the two ends. This CDR3 has 14 residues. CDR1 and CDR2 from the germline V gene are SGHRS and YFSETQ. The CDR3 coding sequence is TGCGCCAGCAGCTTGGGGGGTAACGGCTATGGCTACACCTTC. Its translation: CASSLGGNGYGYTF.

This chain connects TRBV7-8 to TRBJ1-2; TRBD1 aligns across 9 bases. Germline CDR1 SGHVS, CDR2 FQNEAQ. The CDR3 sequence is 14 residues long. V shed 6 bases, J shed 9 bases, and the junction held 11 bases outside the gene matches. The CDR3 sequence is CASSPGTGIRSYTF. The CDR3 DNA reads TGTGCCAGCAGTCCCGGGACAGGGATTCGGAGCTACACCTTC.

V and J are TRBV5-1 and TRBJ2-2, with 7 bases fitting TRBD1. The CDR3 extends over 16 amino acids. The germline V gene has CDR1 SGHRS and CDR2 YFSETQ. V lost 4 bases, J lost 0 bases, and 6 bases stayed unmatched. The CDR3 DNA reads as TGCGCCAGCAGCACGGGACAGCATCCGAACACCGGGGAGCTGTTTTTT. This sequence encodes CASSTGQHPNTGELFF.

The chain couples TRBV10-1 to TRBJ2-7; 9 positions agree with TRBD2. V dropped 5 bases and J dropped 6; count of bases not matched to a gene: 8. Germline V gene lookup returns CDR1 WNHNN and CDR2 SYGVQD (reference sequence). This CDR3 is 14 amino acids long. The CDR3 spells CASSTRREGSEQYF. DNA of the CDR3: TGCGCCAGCAGTACCAGGCGGGAGGGGAGCGAGCAGTACTTC.

The chain is built from TRBV5-1 and TRBJ2-5; 9 positions match TRBD2. The CDR3 runs 14 residues. Germline trimming cut 4 bases from V and 4 bases from J; bases unmatched to any gene: 5. Germline V gene sequence: CDR1 SGHRS, CDR2 YFSETQ. CDR3 protein: CASSPLSGGETQYF. The CDR3 nucleotides are TGCGCCAGCAGCCCCCTTAGCGGGGGAGAGACCCAGTACTTC.

The chain has TRBV4-3 and TRBJ2-2, with a weak D call TRBD2 (5 bases). The germline gives CDR1 LGHNA, CDR2 YSLEER. CDR3 length: 16 residues. Deletions cut 1 base from V and 6 bases from J, with 15 bases between. Here the CDR3 reads CASSQVVGATSGELFF. The DNA of the CDR3 is TGCGCCAGCAGCCAAGTGGTGGGAGCGACGTCCGGGGAGCTGTTTTTT.

Worth noting for this clone: Different DNA sequences within this sample yield the same CDR3. The genes are TRBV9 and TRBJ2-1; 12 bases match TRBD2. This CDR3 has 15 residues. After removal of 3 bases from V and 4 bases from J, the junction contained 2 bases not matched to a gene. The germline CDR1 and CDR2 sequences are SGDLS and YYNGEE. CDR3 sequence (DNA): TGTGCCAGCAGCGCGGGGACTAGCGGGTACAATGAGCAGTTCTTC. Translating it yields CASSAGTSGYNEQFF.

The chain employs TRBV6-5 and TRBJ1-2; D perhaps matches TRBD1 (5 bases). Trimming removed 0 bases from V and 0 bases from J, with 8 bases in between. Germline CDR1 and CDR2: MNHEY and SVGAGI. The CDR3 is 15 amino acids. CDR3 loop: CASSYSRQPNYGYTF. CDR3 sequence (DNA): TGTGCCAGCAGTTACTCGAGACAGCCTAACTATGGCTACACCTTC.

J is TRBJ2-7 and V is TRBV6-6; no definite D call. The germline V gene has CDR1 MNHNY and CDR2 SVGAGI (reference sequence). The germline V and J ends were trimmed by 2 bases and 5 bases, with 10 bases remaining between them. CDR3 length equals 13 residues. This CDR3 reads CASSYGVEDEQYF. As DNA, the CDR3 is TGTGCCAGCAGTTACGGGGTTGAGGACGAGCAGTACTTC.

On this clone: Additional DNA sequences in this sample encode the identical CDR3. The chain uses TRBV7-2 and TRBJ2-1; D is uncertain. V lost 4 bases and J lost 1, with 8 bases in between. Germline lookup yields CDR1 SGHTA and CDR2 FQGNSA. This CDR3 spans 14 amino acids. CDR3 sequence: CASSSDRSYNEQFF. CDR3 DNA sequence: TGTGCCAGCAGCTCGGACCGATCCTACAATGAGCAGTTCTTC.